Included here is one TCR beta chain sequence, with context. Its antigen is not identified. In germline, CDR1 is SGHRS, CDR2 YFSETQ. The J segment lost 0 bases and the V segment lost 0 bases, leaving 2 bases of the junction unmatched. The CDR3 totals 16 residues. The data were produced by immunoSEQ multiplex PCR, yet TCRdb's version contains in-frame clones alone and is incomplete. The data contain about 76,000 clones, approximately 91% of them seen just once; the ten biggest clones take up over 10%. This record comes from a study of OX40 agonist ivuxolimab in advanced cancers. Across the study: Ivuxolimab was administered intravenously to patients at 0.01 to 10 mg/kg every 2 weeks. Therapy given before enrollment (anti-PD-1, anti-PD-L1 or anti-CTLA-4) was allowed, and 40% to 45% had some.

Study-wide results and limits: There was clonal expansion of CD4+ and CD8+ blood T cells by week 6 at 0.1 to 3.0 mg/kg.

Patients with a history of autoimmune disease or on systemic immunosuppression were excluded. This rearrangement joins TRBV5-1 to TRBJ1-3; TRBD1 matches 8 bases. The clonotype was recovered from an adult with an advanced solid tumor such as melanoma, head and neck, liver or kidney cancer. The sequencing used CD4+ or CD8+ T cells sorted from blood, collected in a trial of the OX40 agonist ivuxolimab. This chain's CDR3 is CASSLGTGSSGNTIYF. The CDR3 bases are TGCGCCAGCAGCTTGGGGACAGGGAGCTCTGGAAACACCATATATTTT.